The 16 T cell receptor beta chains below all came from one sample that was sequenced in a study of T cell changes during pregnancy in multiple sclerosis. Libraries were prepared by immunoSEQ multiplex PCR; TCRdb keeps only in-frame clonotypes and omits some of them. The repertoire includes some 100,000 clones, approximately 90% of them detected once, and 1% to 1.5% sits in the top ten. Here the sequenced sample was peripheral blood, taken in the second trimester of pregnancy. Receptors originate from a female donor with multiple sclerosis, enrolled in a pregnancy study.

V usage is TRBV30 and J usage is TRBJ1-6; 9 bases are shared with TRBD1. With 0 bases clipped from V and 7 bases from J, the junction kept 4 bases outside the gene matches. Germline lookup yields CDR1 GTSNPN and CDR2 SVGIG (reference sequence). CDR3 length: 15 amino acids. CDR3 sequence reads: CAWSVKDRGNSPLHF. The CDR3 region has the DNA TGTGCCTGGAGTGTAAAGGACAGGGGCAATTCACCCCTCCACTTT.

CDR3 nucleotide sequence: TGTGCCAGCTCACCCGGACTAGGGGCTGGGGAGACCCAGTACTTC. Amino acids: CASSPGLGAGETQYF. V usage is TRBV18 and J usage is TRBJ2-5, with 7 bases fitting TRBD2. The V and J ends lost 3 bases and 5 bases, in that order; junction bases with no gene match: 9. The germline V gene encodes CDR1 KGHSH and CDR2 LQKENI. The CDR3 has 15 amino acids.

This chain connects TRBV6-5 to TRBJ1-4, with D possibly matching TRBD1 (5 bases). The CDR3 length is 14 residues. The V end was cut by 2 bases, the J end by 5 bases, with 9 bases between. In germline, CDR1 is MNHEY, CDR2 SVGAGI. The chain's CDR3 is CASSYRQPNEKLFF. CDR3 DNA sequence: TGTGCCAGCAGTTACCGACAGCCAAATGAAAAACTGTTTTTT.

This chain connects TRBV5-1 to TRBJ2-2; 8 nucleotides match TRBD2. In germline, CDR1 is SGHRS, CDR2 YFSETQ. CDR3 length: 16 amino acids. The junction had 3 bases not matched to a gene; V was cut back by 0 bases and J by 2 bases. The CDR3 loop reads CASSLVLAANTGELFF. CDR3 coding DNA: TGCGCCAGCAGCTTGGTACTAGCGGCAAACACCGGGGAGCTGTTTTTT.

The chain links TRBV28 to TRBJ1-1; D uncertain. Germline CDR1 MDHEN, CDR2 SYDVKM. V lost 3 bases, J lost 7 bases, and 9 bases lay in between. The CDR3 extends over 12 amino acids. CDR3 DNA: TGTGCCAGCAGTTTGGAGCGCCGTGAAGCTTTCTTT. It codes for CASSLERREAFF.

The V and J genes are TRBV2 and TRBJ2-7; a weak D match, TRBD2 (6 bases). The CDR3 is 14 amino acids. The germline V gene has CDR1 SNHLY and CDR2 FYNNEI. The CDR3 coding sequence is TGTGCGTCCCTGGGAGCGGGTCCCTCCTACGAGCAGTACTTC. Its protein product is CASLGAGPSYEQYF.

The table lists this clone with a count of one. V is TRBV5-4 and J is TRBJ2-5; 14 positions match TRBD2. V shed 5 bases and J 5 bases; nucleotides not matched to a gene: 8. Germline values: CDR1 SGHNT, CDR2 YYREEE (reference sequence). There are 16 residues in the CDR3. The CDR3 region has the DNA TGTGCCAGCAGGAACGGACTAGCGGGGGGCGGGGAGACCCAGTACTTC. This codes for CASRNGLAGGGETQYF.

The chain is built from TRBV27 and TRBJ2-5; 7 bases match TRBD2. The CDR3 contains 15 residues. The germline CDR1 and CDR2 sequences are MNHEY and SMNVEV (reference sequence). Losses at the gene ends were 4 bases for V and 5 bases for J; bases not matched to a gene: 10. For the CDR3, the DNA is TGTGCCAGCAGTTCTCGGCGGGAGAGAATCGAGACCCAGTACTTC. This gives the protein CASSSRRERIETQYF.

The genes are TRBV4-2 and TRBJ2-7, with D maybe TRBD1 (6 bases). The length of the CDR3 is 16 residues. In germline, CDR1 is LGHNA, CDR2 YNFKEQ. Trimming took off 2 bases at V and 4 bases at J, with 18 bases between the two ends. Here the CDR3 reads CASSQLRSRDMYEQYF. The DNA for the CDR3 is TGTGCCAGCAGCCAACTCCGATCCCGGGACATGTACGAGCAGTACTTC.

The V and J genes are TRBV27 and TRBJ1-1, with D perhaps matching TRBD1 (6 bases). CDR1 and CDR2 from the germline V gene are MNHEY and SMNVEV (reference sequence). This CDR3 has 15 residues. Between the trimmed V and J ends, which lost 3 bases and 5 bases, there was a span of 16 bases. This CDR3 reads CASSFAGGLRTEAFF. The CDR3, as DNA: TGTGCCAGCAGTTTTGCCGGGGGGCTACGGACTGAAGCTTTCTTT.

The DNA of the CDR3 is TGTGCCAGCAGCGGGGACAGGTCGTATGGCTACACCTTC. Encoded protein: CASSGDRSYGYTF. V usage is TRBV5-8 and J usage is TRBJ1-2; 8 bases agree with TRBD1. Trimming cost V 4 bases and J 5 bases; bases outside gene matches: 4. CDR3 size: 13 residues. Germline V CDR1 and CDR2: SGHTS, YDEGEE.

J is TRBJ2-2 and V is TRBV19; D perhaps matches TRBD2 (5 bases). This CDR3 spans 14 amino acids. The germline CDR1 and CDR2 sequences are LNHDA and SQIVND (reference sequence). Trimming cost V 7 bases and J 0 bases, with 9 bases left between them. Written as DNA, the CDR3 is TGTGCCAGTACAGCGGTATCGAACACCGGGGAGCTGTTTTTT. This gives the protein CASTAVSNTGELFF.

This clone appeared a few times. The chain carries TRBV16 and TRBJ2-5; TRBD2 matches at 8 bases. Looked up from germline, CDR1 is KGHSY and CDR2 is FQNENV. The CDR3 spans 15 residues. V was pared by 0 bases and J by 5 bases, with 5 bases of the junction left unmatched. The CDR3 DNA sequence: TGTGCCAGCAGCCAATCAGCGGGGGTTGGTGAGACCCAGTACTTC. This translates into CASSQSAGVGETQYF.

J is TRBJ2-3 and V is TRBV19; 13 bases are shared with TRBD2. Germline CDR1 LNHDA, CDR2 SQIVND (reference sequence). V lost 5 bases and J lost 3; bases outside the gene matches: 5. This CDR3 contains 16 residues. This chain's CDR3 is CASSQPGLAGTDTQYF. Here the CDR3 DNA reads TGTGCCAGTAGTCAACCGGGACTAGCGGGGACAGATACGCAGTATTTT.

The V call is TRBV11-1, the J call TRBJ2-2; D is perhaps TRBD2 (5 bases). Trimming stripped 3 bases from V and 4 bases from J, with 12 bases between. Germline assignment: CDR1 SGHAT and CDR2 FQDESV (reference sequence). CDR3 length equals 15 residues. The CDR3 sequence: CASSLGREGTGELFF. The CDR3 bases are TGTGCCAGCAGCTTGGGTCGGGAAGGCACCGGGGAGCTGTTTTTT.

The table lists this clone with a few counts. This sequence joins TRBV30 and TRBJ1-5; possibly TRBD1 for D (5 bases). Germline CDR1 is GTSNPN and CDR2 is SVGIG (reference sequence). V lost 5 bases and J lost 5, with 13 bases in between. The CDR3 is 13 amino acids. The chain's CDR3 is CAWGRTPHQPQHF. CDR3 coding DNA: TGTGCCTGGGGCCGGACACCTCATCAGCCCCAGCATTTT. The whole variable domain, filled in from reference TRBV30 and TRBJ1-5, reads SQTIHQWPATLVQPVGSPLSLECTVEGTSNPNLYWYRQAAGRGLQLLFYSVGIGQISSEVPQNLSASRPQDRQFILSSKKLLLSDSGFYLCAWGRTPHQPQHFGDGTRLSIL.